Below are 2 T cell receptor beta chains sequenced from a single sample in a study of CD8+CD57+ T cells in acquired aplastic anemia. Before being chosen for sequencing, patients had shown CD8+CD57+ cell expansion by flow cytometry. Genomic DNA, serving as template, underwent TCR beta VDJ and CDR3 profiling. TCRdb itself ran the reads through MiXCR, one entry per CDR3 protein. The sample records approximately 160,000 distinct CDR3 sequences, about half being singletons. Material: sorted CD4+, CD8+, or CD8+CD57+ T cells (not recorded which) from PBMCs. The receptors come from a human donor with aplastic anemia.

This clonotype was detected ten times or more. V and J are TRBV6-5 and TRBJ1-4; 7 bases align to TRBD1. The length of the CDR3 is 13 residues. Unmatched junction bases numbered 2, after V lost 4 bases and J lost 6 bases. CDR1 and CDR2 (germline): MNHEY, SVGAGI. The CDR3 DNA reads TGTGCCAGCAGTTCCGGACAGGATGAAAAACTGTTTTTT. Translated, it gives CASSSGQDEKLFF.

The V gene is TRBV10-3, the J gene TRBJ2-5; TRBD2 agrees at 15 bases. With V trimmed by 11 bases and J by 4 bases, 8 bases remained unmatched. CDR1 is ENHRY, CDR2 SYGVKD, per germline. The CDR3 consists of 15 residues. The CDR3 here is CASRTSGGALETQYF. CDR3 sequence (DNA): TGTGCCTCGCGGACTAGCGGGGGGGCGCTAGAGACCCAGTACTTC.